These 25 T cell receptor beta chains originate from one sample sequenced in a study of T cell responses to AZD1222 COVID-19 vaccine. TCRdb's table, derived via immunoSEQ multiplex PCR, lists solely in-frame clones and lacks some. This sample carries about 140,000 clones, more than 85% of them seen once, and the ten largest clones take around 2.8%. Here the sequenced sample was peripheral blood, taken on day 0 of AZD1222 vaccination. These receptors came from an adult in good health.

The chain combines TRBV19 with TRBJ2-2, with D possibly matching TRBD1 (5 bases). The germline gives CDR1 LNHDA, CDR2 SQIVND (reference sequence). This CDR3 has 16 amino acids. The V and J ends lost 7 bases and 4 bases respectively, with 19 bases between them. The CDR3 nucleotides read TGTGCCAGTAACCCTAAGGGCCGTCAGGGCACCGGGGAGCTGTTTTTT. Translating it yields CASNPKGRQGTGELFF.

The chain combines TRBV5-4 with TRBJ2-1; 12 bases match TRBD2. There are 15 residues in the CDR3. Germline V CDR1 and CDR2: SGHNT, YYREEE (reference sequence). V lost 4 bases, J lost 7 bases, and 6 bases stayed unmatched. The CDR3 is CASSPTSGSGNEQFF. CDR3 DNA: TGTGCCAGCAGCCCGACTAGCGGGAGTGGGAATGAGCAGTTCTTC.

This clone was detected only a few times. The chain recombines TRBV5-4 with TRBJ1-2; the match to TRBD1 covers 7 bases. V was pared by 6 bases and J by 4 bases, with 9 bases of the junction left unmatched. This CDR3 spans 14 amino acids. Germline values: CDR1 SGHNT, CDR2 YYREEE (reference sequence). The CDR3 coding sequence is TGTGCCAGCAACCTGAGGGGGCCGGTCTATGGCTACACCTTC. This translates into CASNLRGPVYGYTF.

V is TRBV2 and J is TRBJ1-2; D is perhaps TRBD1 (6 bases). V lost 0 bases, J lost 4 bases, and 12 bases lay in between. The CDR3 covers 15 residues. In germline, CDR1 is SNHLY, CDR2 FYNNEI. The CDR3 loop is CASSEASGQFYGYTF. Written as DNA, the CDR3 is TGTGCCAGCAGTGAAGCGTCCGGACAGTTCTATGGCTACACCTTC. Using reference TRBV2 and TRBJ1-2 for the parts outside the CDR3, the full variable domain is EPEVTQTPSHQVTQMGQEVILRCVPISNHLYFYWYRQILGQKVEFLVSFYNNEISEKSEIFDDQFSVERPDGSNFTLKIRSTKLEDSAMYFCASSEASGQFYGYTFGSGTRLTVV.

As regards this clone: Germline is not matched at one junction end, which may reflect a read error. This chain links TRBV11-3 with TRBJ2-7, with TRBD1 matching 8 bases. The CDR3 length is 13 residues. Germline CDR1 is SGHNT and CDR2 is YENEEA. CDR3 protein: CASSSWRGQEINF. DNA for the CDR3: TGTGCCAGCAGCTCCTGGAGGGGACAGGAAATTAACTTC.

V is TRBV28 and J is TRBJ1-2, with D possibly matching TRBD1 (6 bases). Trimming shortened V by 1 base and J by 12 bases, and 18 bases separated the two germline ends. Germline values: CDR1 MDHEN, CDR2 SYDVKM. The CDR3 has 14 amino acids. In nucleotides, the CDR3 is TGTGCCAGCAGTTTATACCTAACAGGGAGTAGGAACACCTTC. This sequence encodes CASSLYLTGSRNTF.

The CDR3 DNA sequence: TGTGCCAGCAGCTTGGCCACCTACAATGAGCAGTTCTTC. This gives the protein CASSLATYNEQFF. The rearrangement uses TRBV5-6 and TRBJ2-1, with unresolved D. This CDR3 is built from 13 residues. Between the trimmed V and J ends, which lost 0 bases and 2 bases, there was a span of 3 bases. Germline CDR1 and CDR2: SGHDT and YYEEEE.

This clone showed up just once. This chain connects TRBV10-3 to TRBJ2-3, with TRBD2 matching over 8 bases. J lost 5 bases, V lost 6 bases, and 13 bases had no gene match. Germline V gene lookup returns CDR1 ENHRY and CDR2 SYGVKD. The length of the CDR3 is 16 residues. CDR3 loop: CAISAIAGSFRDTQYF. CDR3 coding DNA: TGTGCCATCAGCGCCATAGCGGGGTCCTTCCGAGATACGCAGTATTTT.

DNA for the CDR3: TGTGCCAGCAGCTTAGAAGGTTGGGGCAGGATGTCCTACGAGCAGTACTTC. Its translation is CASSLEGWGRMSYEQYF. This chain connects TRBV7-9 to TRBJ2-7; weak D call: TRBD1 (5 bases). CDR3 length: 17 amino acids. Germline V gene sequence: CDR1 SEHNR, CDR2 FQNEAQ (reference sequence). V gave up 1 base and J gave up 1 base, with 17 bases separating them.

The chain joins TRBV27 to TRBJ1-1; D not resolved. In germline, CDR1 is MNHEY, CDR2 SMNVEV (reference sequence). Trimming removed 8 bases from V and 8 bases from J, with 21 bases in between. The length of the CDR3 is 14 residues. The CDR3 DNA sequence: TGTGCCAGCTACAGTCCCCTAACTCTGCGAGAAGCTTTCTTT. Translated, it gives CASYSPLTLREAFF.

The chain uses TRBV28 and TRBJ1-1; the D gene is possibly TRBD1 (6 bases). The V and J ends lost 8 bases and 0 bases respectively, with 16 bases between them. The CDR3 runs to 15 residues. CDR1 MDHEN and CDR2 SYDVKM come from the germline V gene. The CDR3, as DNA: TGTGCCAGCCAAGTAGGGGGATTGGTGAACACTGAAGCTTTCTTT. Translated: CASQVGGLVNTEAFF.

The CDR3 loop reads CASSLQGAGYEQYF. In nucleotides, the CDR3 is TGTGCCAGCAGCTTACAGGGGGCCGGCTACGAGCAGTACTTC. The chain couples TRBV7-9 to TRBJ2-7; 8 nucleotides match TRBD1. CDR3 size: 14 residues. Germline trimming cut 2 bases from V and 3 bases from J; bases unmatched to any gene: 3. From germline, CDR1 is SEHNR and CDR2 FQNEAQ (reference sequence).

The rearrangement uses TRBV24-1 and TRBJ2-1; 10 nucleotides agree with TRBD2. This CDR3 has 11 amino acids. V lost 9 bases to trimming and J lost 11 bases; unmatched junction nucleotides: 3. Looked up from germline, CDR1 is KGHDR and CDR2 is SFDVKD. In nucleotides, the CDR3 is TGTGCCACCTCTAGCGGGAGAAAGCAGTTCTTC. Translated: CATSSGRKQFF.

This clone has only one observation. The V gene is TRBV3-1 (or the pseudogene TRBV3-2), the J gene TRBJ1-2; tentative D call: TRBD1 (5 bases). Trimming took 4 bases from V and 4 from J, leaving 19 bases between them. The CDR3 covers 16 residues. From germline, CDR1 is LGHDT and CDR2 YNNKEL (reference sequence). The CDR3 is CASSPEGTDPSYGYTF. DNA of the CDR3: TGTGCCAGCAGCCCCGAAGGGACTGATCCTTCCTATGGCTACACCTTC.

This chain's CDR3 is CASSEKIVGGEAFF. For the CDR3, the DNA is TGTGCCAGCAGTGAAAAAATAGTAGGGGGCGAAGCTTTCTTT. The J gene is TRBJ1-1, the V gene TRBV6-1, with 7 bases matching TRBD1. The V and J ends lost 2 bases and 8 bases, in that order; junction bases with no gene match: 8. Germline values: CDR1 MNHNS, CDR2 SASEGT. This CDR3 comprises 14 residues.

The rearrangement uses TRBV19 and TRBJ2-5, with D possibly being TRBD1 or TRBD2 (6 bases each). The CDR3 has 14 amino acids. V dropped 6 bases and J dropped 2 bases, with 13 bases sitting between them. Germline CDR1 reads LNHDA; CDR2 reads SQIVND (reference sequence). CDR3 in amino acids: CASRRDTGQETQYF. The CDR3 DNA follows: TGTGCCAGTAGGCGGGACACCGGACAAGAGACCCAGTACTTC.

V is TRBV28 and J is TRBJ2-3, with TRBD2 matching 9 bases. V dropped 7 bases and J dropped 6; count of bases not matched to a gene: 14. Looked up from germline, CDR1 is MDHEN and CDR2 is SYDVKM. The CDR3 length is 16 residues. The CDR3 DNA reads as TGTGCCAGCACTATTAGTGGCGGGAGGGCGGCGGATACGCAGTATTTT. This gives the protein CASTISGGRAADTQYF.

V and J are TRBV2 and TRBJ1-2; D possibly corresponds to TRBD1 (5 bases). The V and J ends lost 7 bases and 4 bases respectively, with 13 bases between them. Germline loops: CDR1 SNHLY, CDR2 FYNNEI. The CDR3 is 13 amino acids. CDR3 amino acids: CASTPQGIYGYTF. DNA of the CDR3: TGTGCCAGCACTCCCCAGGGCATCTATGGCTACACCTTC.

The chain joins TRBV21-1 to TRBJ1-1. TRBV21-1 is a known pseudogene. This CDR3 contains 12 residues. CDR3 loop: CASNPQDSEAFF. In DNA, the CDR3 is TGTGCCAGCAACCCACAGGACTCTGAAGCTTTCTTT.

This clone was detected once. The chain links TRBV5-1 to TRBJ1-1, with unresolved D. CDR3 length equals 13 residues. V lost 8 bases and J lost 10, with 21 bases in between. The germline V gene encodes CDR1 SGHRS and CDR2 YFSETQ. CDR3 amino acids: CASTEGSKTGAFF. The CDR3 DNA is TGCGCCAGTACTGAGGGCTCCAAGACCGGAGCTTTCTTT.

The chain employs TRBV28 and TRBJ1-5; weak D call: TRBD1 (6 bases). Germline-derived CDR1 and CDR2 are MDHEN and SYDVKM. The CDR3 consists of 12 residues. V lost 8 bases, J lost 3 bases, and 8 bases lay in between. The CDR3, as DNA: TGTGCCAGCCACAGGGTCAATCAGCCCCAGCATTTT. Residues: CASHRVNQPQHF.

V gene TRBV5-1 combines with J gene TRBJ1-1, with D tentatively TRBD1 (6 bases). This CDR3 spans 15 amino acids. Germline V gene data show CDR1 as SGHRS and CDR2 as YFSETQ. The germline V and J ends were trimmed by 1 base and 0 bases, with 10 bases remaining between them. CDR3 protein: CASSLRGVMNTEAFF. The CDR3 region has the DNA TGCGCCAGCAGCTTGAGGGGGGTTATGAACACTGAAGCTTTCTTT. Together with reference TRBV5-1 and TRBJ1-1, the CDR3 gives the full variable domain: KAGVTQTPRYLIKTRGQQVTLSCSPISGHRSVSWYQQTPGQGLQFLFEYFSETQRNKGNFPGRFSGRQFSNSRSEMNVSTLELGDSALYLCASSLRGVMNTEAFFGQGTRLTVV.

The CDR3 loop reads CASSVALSGGKLFF. Here the CDR3 DNA reads TGTGCCAGCAGCGTAGCGCTCTCAGGGGGGAAACTGTTTTTT. The chain has TRBV9 and TRBJ1-4, with 7 bases fitting TRBD1. The V segment lost 0 bases and the J segment 11 bases; nucleotides outside the gene matches: 7. Germline CDR1 and CDR2: SGDLS and YYNGEE. This CDR3 spans 14 amino acids.

This chain links TRBV4-1 with TRBJ1-2; D may be TRBD1 (5 bases). The germline CDR1 and CDR2 sequences are MGHRA and YSYEKL. CDR3 length: 15 amino acids. Trimming removed 4 bases from V and 3 bases from J, with 15 bases in between. CDR3 loop: CASSLRAGNDYGYTF. The CDR3 nucleotides read TGCGCCAGCAGCCTCCGGGCAGGGAATGACTATGGCTACACCTTC.

The chain links TRBV10-3 to TRBJ1-3, with a tentative D call TRBD1 (5 bases). Germline V CDR1 and CDR2: ENHRY, SYGVKD. With 5 bases removed from V and 9 bases from J, the gap between germline ends came to 26 bases. This CDR3 has 17 residues. CDR3 coding DNA: TGTGCCATCAGTCAATACGCGGGGCTCTTCCCACGCAGCACCATATATTTT. It encodes CAISQYAGLFPRSTIYF.